These 22 T cell receptor beta chains were all obtained from the same sample, sequenced in a study of human T cells and chemical hapten exposure. The time point here: pre-sensitization, week 0. The treatment is: therapeutic diphenylcyclopropenone sensitization with weekly scalp DPC. TCRdb itself ran the RACE reads through MiXCR, one entry per CDR3 protein. Counted here are about 300,000 distinct CDR3 sequences, about 5% occurring once; the ten biggest clones make up over 6.5%. Source: whole blood, taken in connection with sensitization to the hapten diphenylcyclopropenone (DPC). These receptors came from a woman in her late teens or twenties with alopecia areata. Some clones in this sample may be carry-over from other donors' samples.

This clonotype was observed at least ten times. This sequence joins TRBV7-2 and TRBJ2-3, with 12 positions matching TRBD2. The germline gives CDR1 SGHTA, CDR2 FQGNSA. CDR3 length: 15 amino acids. The V gene end was trimmed by 5 bases and the J gene end by 6 bases; junction bases not matched to a gene: 6. CDR3 residues: CASSKTSGGLDTQYF. CDR3 bases: TGTGCCAGCAGCAAAACTAGCGGGGGGCTGGATACGCAGTATTTT.

The chain carries TRBV6-1 and TRBJ1-1; 10 bases map to TRBD1. CDR3 length: 14 residues. Germline trimming cut 4 bases from V and 3 bases from J; bases unmatched to any gene: 2. CDR1 and CDR2 (germline): MNHNS, SASEGT. CDR3 residues: CASSVDRGDTEAFF. The CDR3 nucleotides read TGTGCCAGCAGTGTGGACAGGGGGGACACTGAAGCTTTCTTT.

The chain links TRBV7-9 to TRBJ2-1, with 9 bases matching TRBD1. Germline V CDR1 and CDR2: SEHNR, FQNEAQ (reference sequence). The CDR3 consists of 16 residues. V was clipped by 6 bases and J by 6 bases; unmatched bases: 12. This CDR3 reads CASRERQGVYTNEQFF. Here the CDR3 DNA reads TGTGCCAGCAGGGAACGACAGGGGGTTTATACCAATGAGCAGTTCTTC.

The table lists this clonotype with many counts. The chain joins TRBV7-3 to TRBJ2-3, with 14 positions matching TRBD2. This CDR3 has 17 residues. CDR1 SGHTA and CDR2 FQGTGA come from the germline V gene. Trimming removed 5 bases from V and 3 bases from J; junction bases left unmatched: 7. The DNA for the CDR3 is TGTGCCAGCAGCATCGGGACTAGCGGGGGAGCGACAGATACGCAGTATTTT. Translated: CASSIGTSGGATDTQYF. The whole variable domain, remainder taken from reference TRBV7-3 and TRBJ2-3, is GAGVSQTPSNKVTEKGKYVELRCDPISGHTALYWYRQSLGQGPEFLIYFQGTGAADDSGLPNDRFFAVRPEGSVSTLKIQRTERGDSAVYLCASSIGTSGGATDTQYFGPGTRLTVL.

This rearrangement joins TRBV4-3 to TRBJ1-1; no reliable D call. Between the trimmed V and J ends, which lost 0 bases and 10 bases, there was a span of 12 bases. CDR3 length equals 13 residues. Germline CDR1 reads LGHNA; CDR2 reads YSLEER. This CDR3 is CASSQDGPDTAFF. DNA for the CDR3: TGCGCCAGCAGCCAAGACGGCCCGGATACAGCTTTCTTT.

This clonotype has just a few counts. V is TRBV2 and J is TRBJ2-7, with unresolved D. Germline V gene data show CDR1 as SNHLY and CDR2 as FYNNEI. Trimming left V 5 bases short and J 4 bases short, with 6 bases between. The CDR3 spans 11 residues. The chain's CDR3 is CASSPMYEQYF. DNA of the CDR3: TGTGCCAGCAGTCCAATGTACGAGCAGTACTTC.

This clonotype was seen at least ten times. The chain carries TRBV29-1 and TRBJ2-1; 7 nucleotides line up with TRBD2. This CDR3 is built from 16 residues. J gave up 3 bases and V 0 bases, and 8 bases lay outside the gene matches. CDR1 SQVTM and CDR2 ANQGSEA come from the germline V gene. The CDR3 loop reads CSVEDRRRDYYNEQFF. DNA of the CDR3: TGCAGCGTTGAAGATCGGCGTCGGGACTACTACAATGAGCAGTTCTTC.

This clonotype was observed a handful of times. J is TRBJ2-1 and V is TRBV28, with 7 bases matching TRBD1. The CDR3 is made up of 16 amino acids. Per germline, CDR1 MDHEN and CDR2 SYDVKM. J gave up 0 bases and V 7 bases, and 9 bases lay outside the gene matches. Written as DNA, the CDR3 is TGTGCCAGCAAAAGGGGGCGTGCCGCCTCCTACAATGAGCAGTTCTTC. Its protein is CASKRGRAASYNEQFF.

This chain connects TRBV7-2 to TRBJ1-5; 7 bases map to TRBD1. Trimming took 1 base from V and 7 from J; bases not matched to a gene: 7. Germline loops: CDR1 SGHTA, CDR2 FQGNSA. The CDR3 is made up of 15 amino acids. This chain's CDR3 is CASSLGGGATQPQHF. As DNA, the CDR3 is TGTGCCAGCAGCTTAGGAGGGGGCGCAACACAGCCCCAGCATTTT.

This clonotype was seen more than once but under ten times. A read error may account for a junction end that differs from germline. The CDR3 region has the DNA TGCAGTGCTGGAGACAGCAGTGCTAATGAAAAACTGTTTTTT. It translates to CSAGDSSANEKLFF. This chain connects TRBV20-1 to TRBJ1-4; TRBD1 is a possible D gene (5 bases). The CDR3 is made up of 14 amino acids. CDR1 and CDR2 (germline): DFQATT, SNEGSKA (reference sequence).

This rearrangement joins TRBV7-9 to TRBJ2-1; D possibly corresponds to TRBD2 (6 bases). Per the germline V gene, CDR1 is SEHNR and CDR2 is FQNEAQ (reference sequence). This CDR3 has 19 amino acids. The V end was cut by 1 base, the J end by 5 bases, with 24 bases between. The CDR3 region is CASSLDSGGRGPPHNEQFF. The CDR3 nucleotides are TGTGCCAGCAGCTTAGATAGCGGAGGTAGAGGTCCCCCCCACAATGAGCAGTTCTTC.

The J gene is TRBJ2-7, the V gene TRBV7-2; 8 bases are shared with TRBD2. The CDR3 loop spans 15 amino acids. V lost 2 bases, J lost 1 base, and 4 bases stayed unmatched. Germline-derived CDR1 and CDR2 are SGHTA and FQGNSA. CDR3 DNA sequence: TGTGCCAGCAGCTTATTGGGCGGGGGGTCCTACGAGCAGTACTTC. Translating it yields CASSLLGGGSYEQYF.

This clonotype has only a few counts. The V call is TRBV3-1, the J call TRBJ1-1; no definite D call. V gave up 1 base and J gave up 1 base, with 13 bases separating them. Germline V gene data show CDR1 as LGHDT and CDR2 as YNNKEL (reference sequence). The CDR3 is made up of 16 amino acids. CDR3 sequence reads: CASSQVKAWGNTEAFF. CDR3 nucleotides: TGTGCCAGCAGCCAAGTCAAAGCCTGGGGGAACACTGAAGCTTTCTTT.

This chain links TRBV10-3 with TRBJ1-1; a possible D gene is TRBD1 (6 bases). Germline CDR1 ENHRY, CDR2 SYGVKD. The length of the CDR3 is 14 residues. V was trimmed by 8 bases and J by 4 bases, leaving 17 bases between them. CDR3 nucleotide sequence: TGTGCCATCGGAGAGACAGGTTTCGGCACTGAAGCTTTCTTT. Translating gives CAIGETGFGTEAFF.

The V call is TRBV7-9, the J call TRBJ2-2; TRBD2 aligns across 7 bases. CDR1 is SEHNR, CDR2 FQNEAQ, per germline (reference sequence). V shed 5 bases and J 5 bases; nucleotides not matched to a gene: 11. This CDR3 has 16 residues. The CDR3 coding sequence is TGTGCCAGCAGCCCTCCGGGACTAAGTCAGACCGGGGAGCTGTTTTTT. Its translation is CASSPPGLSQTGELFF.

This clonotype was detected a few times. The J gene is TRBJ2-7, the V gene TRBV27; 9 bases map to TRBD1. The CDR3 runs to 17 residues. Unmatched junction bases numbered 11, after V lost 1 base and J lost 4 bases. Germline CDR1 reads MNHEY; CDR2 reads SMNVEV (reference sequence). CDR3 nucleotides: TGTGCCAGCAGTTTATGGGGACAGGGCAGGCCGGGGTACGAGCAGTACTTC. Translating it yields CASSLWGQGRPGYEQYF.

This clonotype was counted at least ten times. The chain carries TRBV5-1 and TRBJ1-5; D uncertain. Per the germline V gene, CDR1 is SGHRS and CDR2 is YFSETQ. The CDR3 contains 11 residues. The V gene lost 5 bases and the J gene lost 7 bases, with 7 bases spanning the gap. The CDR3 sequence: CASRGPQPQHF. DNA of the CDR3: TGCGCCAGCAGAGGTCCGCAGCCCCAGCATTTT.

This clonotype was observed a few times. The chain joins TRBV7-2 to TRBJ1-6, with 8 bases aligning to TRBD1. After removal of 3 bases from V and 11 bases from J, the junction contained 18 bases not matched to a gene. CDR3 size: 18 residues. Germline V gene lookup returns CDR1 SGHTA and CDR2 FQGNSA. The CDR3 is CASSLGLTGAYDEAPLHF. The DNA for the CDR3 is TGTGCCAGCAGCTTGGGCCTGACAGGGGCTTACGACGAGGCACCCCTCCACTTT. The variable domain in full, completed from reference TRBV7-2 and TRBJ1-6, reads GAGVSQSPSNKVTEKGKDVELRCDPISGHTALYWYRQSLGQGLEFLIYFQGNSAPDKSGLPSDRFSAERTGGSVSTLTIQRTQQEDSAVYLCASSLGLTGAYDEAPLHFGNGTRLTVT.

In its sample, this clonotype was seen many times. The chain uses TRBV4-3 and TRBJ2-1; 9 nucleotides align to TRBD2. CDR3 size: 20 residues. Germline CDR1 is LGHNA and CDR2 is YSLEER. Germline trimming cut 1 base from V and 2 bases from J; bases unmatched to any gene: 15. The CDR3 reads CASSQGSAGGPPAPYNEQFF. The CDR3 region has the DNA TGCGCCAGCAGCCAAGGTTCGGCGGGGGGGCCCCCGGCCCCCTACAATGAGCAGTTCTTC.

In this sample, this clonotype turned up many times. The V and J genes are TRBV20-1 and TRBJ1-1, with 8 nucleotides matching TRBD1. Germline loops: CDR1 DFQATT, CDR2 SNEGSKA (reference sequence). J gave up 8 bases and V 4 bases, and 3 bases lay outside the gene matches. The CDR3 is 11 residues long. The CDR3 DNA reads as TGCAGTGCTAACAGGGGGACCGAAGCTTTCTTT. Protein product: CSANRGTEAFF.

Ten or more counts support this clonotype. The chain links TRBV27 to TRBJ2-5; D remains unclear. With 3 bases removed from V and 5 bases from J, the gap between germline ends came to 13 bases. This CDR3 is 14 amino acids long. Germline V gene sequence: CDR1 MNHEY, CDR2 SMNVEV (reference sequence). CDR3 residues: CASSFSRAGETQYF. The CDR3 DNA reads TGTGCCAGCAGTTTCAGCCGGGCCGGGGAGACCCAGTACTTC.

This clonotype was seen only a few times. This rearrangement joins TRBV20-1 to TRBJ2-5; 11 nucleotides agree with TRBD1. Unmatched junction bases numbered 14, after V lost 4 bases and J lost 4 bases. The V gene's germline CDR1 is DFQATT and CDR2 SNEGSKA (reference sequence). The CDR3 covers 17 residues. The CDR3 nucleotides read TGCAGTGCTAAGCCGTTCGGGACAGGGGGTATTGGAGAGACCCAGTACTTC. It yields the protein CSAKPFGTGGIGETQYF.